The entry below describes one T cell receptor beta chain. Trimming left V 4 bases short and J 2 bases short, with 8 bases between. CDR1 and CDR2 (germline): SEHNR, FQNEAQ (reference sequence). The CDR3 contains 13 residues. The data were obtained in a study of control samples from healthy donors and cancer patients. Libraries were prepared by immunoSEQ multiplex PCR; TCRdb keeps only in-frame clonotypes and omits some of them. The data contain around 170,000 clones, approximately 94% of them singletons. J is TRBJ1-1 and V is TRBV7-9; D is undetermined. Sequencing was carried out using blood. This TCR derives from a young man in good health. The CDR3 spells CASSSDGNTEAFF. CDR3 coding DNA: TGTGCCAGCAGCTCCGACGGTAACACTGAAGCTTTCTTT.